What follows is one TCR beta chain and its context. CD45RO negativity and positive selection for CCR7 defined naive CD8 cells, a population that excluded terminally differentiated effector memory CD45RA+ cells. The assay was run at deep level. Assay used: immunoSEQ multiplex PCR; TCRdb lists only in-frame clones, some missing. The data hold about 800,000 clones, with 95% to 97% observed a single time. The data stem from a study of shared clonotypes between healthy human individuals. Input material: naive CD8+ T cells sorted from blood. The receptor was derived from a man aged 30 to 45 in good health.

CDR3 in DNA: TGTGCCAGTAGTATATATGGTGGAACCGGGGAGCTGTTTTTT. Translating it yields CASSIYGGTGELFF. J is TRBJ2-2 and V is TRBV19; no clear D gene. Germline V lookup: CDR1 LNHDA, CDR2 SQIVND (reference sequence). V lost 2 bases, J lost 5 bases, and 9 bases lay in between. This CDR3 spans 14 amino acids.